Below, 32 T cell receptor beta chains from the same sample are listed, as sequenced in a study of blood T cell repertoires in COVID-19. The data were produced by immunoSEQ multiplex PCR, yet TCRdb's version contains in-frame clones alone and is incomplete. Counted here are under 45,000 clones, roughly 89% occurring once; the ten biggest clones make up under 0.4%. Sequenced input: peripheral blood. The receptors here all came from a human donor in a cohort sampled during active COVID-19.

This CDR3 reads CASSGGQANYEQYF. The CDR3 region has the DNA TGTGCCAGCAGCGGGGGACAGGCTAACTACGAGCAGTACTTC. J is TRBJ2-7 and V is TRBV5-4, with 8 bases matching TRBD1. From germline, CDR1 is SGHNT and CDR2 YYREEE (reference sequence). The V segment lost 4 bases and the J segment 3 bases; nucleotides outside the gene matches: 6. The CDR3 loop spans 14 amino acids. Based on the CDR3 plus reference TRBV5-4 and TRBJ2-7, the full variable domain is ETGVTQSPTHLIKTRGQQVTLRCSSQSGHNTVSWYQQALGQGPQFIFQYYREEENGRGNFPPRFSGLQFPNYSSELNVNALELDDSALYLCASSGGQANYEQYFGPGTRLTVT.

The V call is TRBV12-5, the J call TRBJ1-1, with D hard to call. The CDR3 extends over 16 amino acids. The germline V gene encodes CDR1 LGHNT and CDR2 FRNRAP. Trimming took 0 bases from V and 3 from J, leaving 14 bases between them. The CDR3 bases are TGTGCTAGTGGTTTGGTACTAGGGCCGGGCTACACTGAAGCTTTCTTT. Residues: CASGLVLGPGYTEAFF.

The J gene is TRBJ2-7, the V gene TRBV14; possible D gene TRBD1, 5 bases. The CDR3 contains 14 residues. In germline, CDR1 is SGHDN, CDR2 FVKESK. With 2 bases removed from V and 3 bases from J, the gap between germline ends came to 11 bases. CDR3 in DNA: TGTGCCAGCAGCCAAACCCACAGGATCTACGAGCAGTACTTC. It specifies CASSQTHRIYEQYF.

The rearrangement links TRBV5-5 to TRBJ1-1, with a tentative D call TRBD1 (5 bases). The CDR3 extends over 15 amino acids. Trimming left V 3 bases short and J 4 bases short, with 16 bases between. Germline CDR1 reads SGHKS; CDR2 reads YYEKEE (reference sequence). DNA of the CDR3: TGTGCCAGCAGCTCATACAGGCCCCTGGGCACTGAAGCTTTCTTT. Translation: CASSSYRPLGTEAFF.

This rearrangement joins TRBV4-2 to TRBJ1-2; D possibly corresponds to TRBD1 (6 bases). Germline loops: CDR1 LGHNA, CDR2 YNFKEQ. The CDR3 loop spans 13 amino acids. V lost 3 bases and J lost 8, with 13 bases in between. The CDR3, as DNA: TGTGCCAGCAGCCAGGGGGCTGGGGTAGGCTACACCTTC. It specifies CASSQGAGVGYTF.

This sequence joins TRBV20-1 and TRBJ1-1, with 9 bases fitting TRBD1. Germline V gene data show CDR1 as DFQATT and CDR2 as SNEGSKA (reference sequence). The V segment lost 3 bases and the J segment 5 bases; nucleotides outside the gene matches: 13. The length of the CDR3 is 16 residues. The CDR3: CSASLGQGGVRTEAFF. CDR3 sequence (DNA): TGCAGTGCTAGTTTGGGACAGGGAGGTGTTCGGACTGAAGCTTTCTTT.

This clone was seen a handful of times. The V call is TRBV29-1, the J call TRBJ1-2; D remains ambiguous. Per the germline V gene, CDR1 is SQVTM and CDR2 is ANQGSEA. V was trimmed by 0 bases and J by 7 bases, leaving 15 bases between them. The CDR3 is 14 residues long. The CDR3 is CSVEDSREGFGYTF. CDR3 nucleotides: TGCAGCGTTGAAGATTCCCGGGAGGGTTTTGGCTACACCTTC.

The V call is TRBV23-1, the J call TRBJ2-7, with a possible D match to TRBD2 (5 bases). TRBV23-1 is an ORF for which the function is uncertain. Trimming took off 10 bases at V and 0 bases at J, with 13 bases between the two ends. This CDR3 has 13 amino acids. CDR3 coding DNA: TGCGCCATCCTGGACGGGGTCTCCTACGAGCAGTACTTC. It is translated as CAILDGVSYEQYF.

The rearrangement joins TRBV19 to TRBJ2-1; TRBD2 matches 8 bases. The germline V gene has CDR1 LNHDA and CDR2 SQIVND (reference sequence). The V and J ends lost 1 base and 3 bases, in that order; junction bases with no gene match: 5. This CDR3 has 16 amino acids. The CDR3, as DNA: TGTGCCAGTAGTATAGTAAGCGGGGGTAACTACAATGAGCAGTTCTTC. Its translation is CASSIVSGGNYNEQFF. The full variable domain, completed using reference TRBV19 and TRBJ2-1, is DGGITQSPKYLFRKEGQNVTLSCEQNLNHDAMYWYRQDPGQGLRLIYYSQIVNDFQKGDIAEGYSVSREKKESFPLTVTSAQKNPTAFYLCASSIVSGGNYNEQFFGPGTRLTVL.

In this sample, this clone turned up once. Here the CDR3 reads CASSTSDQPQHF. For the CDR3, the DNA is TGTGCCAGCAGCACAAGTGATCAGCCCCAGCATTTT. This sequence joins TRBV6-2 or TRBV6-3 and TRBJ1-5; D is unresolved. From germline, CDR1 is MNHEY and CDR2 SVGEGT. Trimming stripped 6 bases from V and 5 bases from J, with 8 bases between. The length of the CDR3 is 12 residues.

Only a few counts were recorded for this clone. The chain joins TRBV4-1 to TRBJ1-6, with 11 bases matching TRBD1. The CDR3 loop spans 16 amino acids. J gave up 7 bases and V 4 bases, and 6 bases lay outside the gene matches. Germline CDR1 is MGHRA and CDR2 is YSYEKL. CDR3 nucleotides: TGCGCCAGCAGCCGGGACAGGGGGTTAGGAAATTCACCCCTCCACTTT. Its translation: CASSRDRGLGNSPLHF.

This chain links TRBV11-2 with TRBJ2-7; 7 positions match TRBD2. The junction had 8 bases not matched to a gene; V was cut back by 2 bases and J by 4 bases. The V gene's germline CDR1 is SGHAT and CDR2 FQNNGV. The CDR3 totals 15 residues. This CDR3 is CASSLRTGGEYEQYF. CDR3 nucleotides: TGTGCCAGCAGCTTACGAACGGGGGGAGAATACGAGCAGTACTTC.

About this clone: The conserved final phenylalanine or tryptophan is absent from the CDR3, which likely points to a read error. The DNA is omitted, as the CDR3 cannot be located on it reliably, and the CDR3 follows TCRdb's listing. The chain combines TRBV6-5 with TRBJ2-7; the table assigns TRBD1, which was not confirmed against the DNA. The CDR3 spans 11 amino acids, including both terminal residues. Germline V gene data show CDR1 as MNHEY and CDR2 as SVGAGI. This CDR3 is CASSLTTRKFS.

This clone showed up just once. The V call is TRBV24-1, the J call TRBJ1-1; D might be TRBD1 (5 bases). Germline values: CDR1 KGHDR, CDR2 SFDVKD. The CDR3 totals 15 residues. The V end was cut by 5 bases, the J end by 0 bases, with 12 bases between. CDR3 DNA sequence: TGTGCCACCAGTGCAGGCCGGGGGATGAACACTGAAGCTTTCTTT. Translation gives CATSAGRGMNTEAFF.

The chain carries TRBV15 and TRBJ1-4; D gene unclear. The CDR3 has 14 amino acids. Trimming removed 3 bases at V and 5 bases at J, with 10 bases between. The germline gives CDR1 LNHNV, CDR2 YYDKDF (reference sequence). Here the CDR3 reads CATSRSGLNEKLFF. CDR3 nucleotide sequence: TGTGCCACCAGCAGGAGTGGGCTAAATGAAAAACTGTTTTTT.

This chain links TRBV15 with TRBJ2-5; 15 bases align to TRBD2. Losses at the gene ends were 3 bases for V and 4 bases for J; bases not matched to a gene: 6. CDR1 is LNHNV and CDR2 is YYDKDF in the germline V gene (reference sequence). The CDR3 extends over 17 amino acids. The chain's CDR3 is CATSSVGTSGGIETQYF. CDR3 sequence (DNA): TGTGCCACCAGCAGCGTCGGGACTAGCGGGGGGATAGAGACCCAGTACTTC.

This sequence joins TRBV29-1 and TRBJ2-7; TRBD1 matches 7 bases. CDR3 length: 14 residues. The germline CDR1 and CDR2 sequences are SQVTM and ANQGSEA. V lost 3 bases, J lost 0 bases, and 5 bases stayed unmatched. CDR3 loop: CSVELGGLSYEQYF. Here the CDR3 DNA reads TGCAGCGTTGAGCTAGGGGGCCTCTCCTACGAGCAGTACTTC.

This chain joins TRBV5-4 and TRBJ1-6; a possible D gene is TRBD1 (6 bases). The germline gives CDR1 SGHNT, CDR2 YYREEE (reference sequence). The V gene lost 4 bases and the J gene lost 5 bases, with 16 bases spanning the gap. The CDR3 totals 16 residues. Written as DNA, the CDR3 is TGTGCCAGCAGCGGTGGGGGGGCTAGGAATAATTCACCCCTCCACTTT. This encodes CASSGGGARNNSPLHF.

The chain is built from TRBV24-1 and TRBJ1-5, with D perhaps TRBD1 (6 bases). Trimming removed 6 bases from V and 7 bases from J, with 12 bases in between. The CDR3 is 13 amino acids. Germline CDR1 and CDR2: KGHDR and SFDVKD. CDR3 nucleotide sequence: TGTGCCACCAGTTTTCAGGGGCCACAGCCCCAGCATTTT. Protein: CATSFQGPQPQHF.

This CDR3 reads CASSQAGTGLNEKLFF. CDR3 in DNA: TGCGCCAGCAGCCAAGCGGGGACAGGGTTGAATGAAAAACTGTTTTTT. V gene TRBV4-3 combines with J gene TRBJ1-4, with 9 bases that match TRBD1. Germline V lookup: CDR1 LGHNA, CDR2 YSLEER. The V segment lost 1 base and the J segment 5 bases; nucleotides outside the gene matches: 5. This CDR3 is 16 amino acids long.

This chain connects TRBV11-2 to TRBJ2-1; weak D call: TRBD1 (6 bases). The V end was cut by 5 bases, the J end by 0 bases, with 23 bases between. The CDR3 runs to 19 residues. The germline V gene encodes CDR1 SGHAT and CDR2 FQNNGV. The CDR3 DNA follows: TGTGCCAGCAGCCCTACCGTCTTCTTCACAGGGATCTCCTACAATGAGCAGTTCTTC. Residues: CASSPTVFFTGISYNEQFF.

The rearrangement links TRBV11-2 to TRBJ1-4; D is unresolved. There are 16 residues in the CDR3. Germline CDR1 SGHAT, CDR2 FQNNGV. Trimming took 5 bases from V and 3 from J, leaving 16 bases between them. DNA of the CDR3: TGTGCCAGCAGCCCCCGTTCATTCGGTTCTAATGAAAAACTGTTTTTT. Amino acids: CASSPRSFGSNEKLFF.

The chain links TRBV25-1 to TRBJ1-1; D call uncertain. This CDR3 contains 14 residues. Germline CDR1 reads MGHDK; CDR2 reads SYGVNS. Deletions cut 1 base from V and 4 bases from J, with 10 bases between. The CDR3 reads CASSESQVRTEAFF. In nucleotides, the CDR3 is TGTGCCAGCAGTGAATCTCAGGTGCGCACTGAAGCTTTCTTT. Complete variable domain (other parts from reference TRBV25-1 and TRBJ1-1): EADIYQTPRYLVIGTGKKITLECSQTMGHDKMYWYQQDPGMELHLIHYSYGVNSTEKGDLSSESTVSRIRTEHFPLTLESARPSHTSQYLCASSESQVRTEAFFGQGTRLTVV.

V gene TRBV5-5 combines with J gene TRBJ2-1, with TRBD2 matching over 7 bases. Losses at the gene ends were 6 bases for V and 3 bases for J; bases not matched to a gene: 6. CDR1 and CDR2 from the germline V gene are SGHKS and YYEKEE (reference sequence). This CDR3 comprises 14 residues. CDR3 in DNA: TGTGCCAGCACCGCAGGCGGGGGCTACAATGAGCAGTTCTTC. Protein sequence: CASTAGGGYNEQFF.

This clone was detected only a few times. V usage is TRBV29-1 and J usage is TRBJ1-2; D unclear. Trimming cost V 6 bases and J 5 bases, with 10 bases left between them. CDR1 SQVTM and CDR2 ANQGSEA come from the germline V gene. The CDR3 loop spans 11 amino acids. The chain's CDR3 is CSVPGGYGYTF. CDR3 bases: TGCAGCGTACCAGGAGGGTATGGCTACACCTTC.

The chain is built from TRBV29-1 and TRBJ1-2; 7 positions match TRBD1. Germline V CDR1 and CDR2: SQVTM, ANQGSEA. The CDR3 contains 12 residues. The V and J ends lost 7 bases and 4 bases, in that order; junction bases with no gene match: 6. CDR3 nucleotide sequence: TGCAGCGCGAGGACAGGCCTCTATGGCTACACCTTC. Protein: CSARTGLYGYTF.

The CDR3: CASSLGQGDNSPLHF. The CDR3 nucleotides read TGTGCCAGCAGCCTCGGACAGGGAGATAATTCACCCCTCCACTTT. The rearrangement joins TRBV3-1 (or the pseudogene TRBV3-2) to TRBJ1-6; TRBD1 matches 8 bases. Germline-derived CDR1 and CDR2 are LGHDT and YNNKEL (reference sequence). The J segment lost 5 bases and the V segment lost 4 bases, leaving 4 bases of the junction unmatched. There are 15 residues in the CDR3.

This chain joins TRBV21-1 and TRBJ1-2; the table's D call TRBD1 went unverified against the DNA. TRBV21-1 is a listed pseudogene. The CDR3 extends over 17 amino acids. The CDR3 is CASSKTVAGQGVCGYTF. The CDR3 coding sequence is TGTGCCAGCAGCAAAACAGTCGCGGGACAGGGAGTCTGTGGCTACACCTTC.

The J gene is TRBJ2-7, the V gene TRBV15, with D perhaps TRBD1 (6 bases). CDR3 length equals 16 residues. Trimming took off 0 bases at V and 2 bases at J, with 14 bases between the two ends. Germline CDR1 LNHNV, CDR2 YYDKDF (reference sequence). CDR3 loop: CATSREIGTYPYEQYF. The CDR3 nucleotides read TGTGCCACCAGCAGAGAGATCGGGACATATCCCTACGAGCAGTACTTC.

This clone was seen just once. The DNA of the CDR3 is TGTGCCACGGGAGACAGGGGGTACGAAAAACTGTTTTTT. It codes for CATGDRGYEKLFF. V usage is TRBV6-5 and J usage is TRBJ1-4; 9 nucleotides match TRBD1. The CDR3 extends over 13 amino acids. CDR1 MNHEY and CDR2 SVGAGI come from the germline V gene. The V and J ends lost 10 bases and 8 bases, in that order; junction bases with no gene match: 8.

This chain links TRBV18 with TRBJ1-1; D uncertain. Trimming stripped 8 bases from V and 5 bases from J, with 15 bases between. Germline CDR1 KGHSH, CDR2 LQKENI. The CDR3 is 13 amino acids. This chain's CDR3 is CASGRTEETEAFF. The DNA for the CDR3 is TGTGCCAGCGGAAGGACGGAGGAGACTGAAGCTTTCTTT.

V and J are TRBV5-1 and TRBJ2-7, with D maybe TRBD1 (5 bases). The V end lost 4 bases, the J end lost 2 bases, and 16 bases lay between the germline ends. This CDR3 has 15 residues. CDR1 and CDR2 (germline): SGHRS, YFSETQ. The CDR3 protein is CASSQDRTRTYEQYF. The CDR3 DNA reads as TGCGCCAGCAGCCAAGACAGAACCCGAACCTACGAGCAGTACTTC.